This is a list of T cell receptor beta chains from one sample in a study of control samples from healthy donors and cancer patients. Using immunoSEQ multiplex PCR, the repertoire was profiled, and TCRdb retains in-frame clones only, with some absent. The table includes roughly 20,000 clones, around 84% detected once. Sequenced: PBMCs. The receptor set was obtained from a man older than 75 with head and neck cancer. Each CDR3 is given with its conserved first and last residue. Each record gives: J gene, D gene, V gene, clone size, CDR3 DNA, CDR3 protein. The D gene is left open where the match is weak. Clone size is stated in some rows and not others, as once, few, many or a class when expanded.

>TRBJ2-7|NA|TRBV6-1|large
TGTGCCAGCAGTGAAGCACCTAGCTCGGGCCACGAGCAGTACTTC
CASSEAPSSGHEQYF
>TRBJ2-5|NA|TRBV14|medium-sized
TGTGCCAGCAGCCAAAAGGGAGTTCGAGGGGGAGAGACCCAGTACTTC
CASSQKGVRGGETQYF
>TRBJ2-5|TRBD1|TRBV9|once
TGTGCCAGCAGCGTAGAAGGGGGCCTCGAGACCCAGTACTTC
CASSVEGGLETQYF
>TRBJ2-2|TRBD2|TRBV19|NA
TGTGCCAGTAGTCAGCGGGAGAACACCGGGGAGCTGTTTTTT
CASSQRENTGELFF
>TRBJ2-2|NA|TRBV24-1|NA
TGTGCCACCAGTGGGGCCGCGAACACCGGGGAGCTGTTTTTT
CATSGAANTGELFF
>TRBJ1-1|NA|TRBV6-2/TRBV6-3|NA
TGTGCCAGCAGTTACTCGAGTGAGGTGAACACTGAAGCTTTCTTT
CASSYSSEVNTEAFF
>TRBJ2-3|TRBD2|TRBV6-5|NA
TGTGCCAGCCAAGTGCCGGGGGGGCAAGATACGCAGTATTTT
CASQVPGGQDTQYF
>TRBJ1-4|NA|TRBV15|once
TGTGCCACCAGCAGAGATCGCGGGGCAACTAATGAAAAACTGTTTTTT
CATSRDRGATNEKLFF
>TRBJ1-1|TRBD1|TRBV6-1|few
TGTGCCAGCAGTGAAGCCGGACAGGGGAACACTGAAGCTTTCTTT
CASSEAGQGNTEAFF
>TRBJ2-5|NA|TRBV24-1|once
TGTGCCACCAGTGAAGTACAGGGATTTGGGGAGACCCAGTACTTC
CATSEVQGFGETQYF
>TRBJ2-7|TRBD1|TRBV3-1/TRBV3-2|NA
TGTGCCAGCAGCCAACGCGGGACAGGGGGCGGGGAGCAGTACTTC
CASSQRGTGGGEQYF
>TRBJ1-5|NA|TRBV2|once
TGTGCCAGCAGTCAACAGGGAAACGGCAATCAGCCCCAGCATTTT
CASSQQGNGNQPQHF
>TRBJ1-1|TRBD1|TRBV6-1|NA
TGTGCCAGCATCGGGACAGGGTATTTATACAGTGAAGCTTTCTTT
CASIGTGYLYSEAFF
>TRBJ2-7|TRBD1|TRBV3-1/TRBV3-2|NA
TGTGCCAGCAGCCAGTGGGACAGGACCTACGAGCAGTACTTC
CASSQWDRTYEQYF
>TRBJ2-7|TRBD2|TRBV27|NA
TGTGCCAGCAGACTCGCGGGGGGGCCTACTTACGAGCAGTACTTC
CASRLAGGPTYEQYF
>TRBJ2-5|TRBD2|TRBV5-6|once
TGTGCCAGCAGCTCGGGACTAGCGGGCGAGACCCAGTACTTC
CASSSGLAGETQYF
>TRBJ2-3|NA|TRBV29-1|NA
TGCAGCGTTGGCCTGACAGCTAACACAGATACGCAGTATTTT
CSVGLTANTDTQYF
>TRBJ1-6|NA|TRBV6-5|NA
TGTGCCAGCAGCCTCGAGACAGGACAATCACCCCTCCACTTT
CASSLETGQSPLHF